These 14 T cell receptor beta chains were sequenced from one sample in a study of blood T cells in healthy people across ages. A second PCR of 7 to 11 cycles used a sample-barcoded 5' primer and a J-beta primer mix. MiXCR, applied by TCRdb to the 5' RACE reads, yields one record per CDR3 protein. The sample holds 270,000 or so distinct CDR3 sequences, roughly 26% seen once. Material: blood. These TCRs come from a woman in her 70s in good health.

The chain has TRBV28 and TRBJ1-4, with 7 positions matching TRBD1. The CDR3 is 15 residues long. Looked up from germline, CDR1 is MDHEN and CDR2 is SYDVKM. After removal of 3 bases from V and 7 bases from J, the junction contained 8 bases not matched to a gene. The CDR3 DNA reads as TGTGCCAGCAGTTTGGCCCGGGCAGGGGGTGAAAAACTGTTTTTT. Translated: CASSLARAGGEKLFF.

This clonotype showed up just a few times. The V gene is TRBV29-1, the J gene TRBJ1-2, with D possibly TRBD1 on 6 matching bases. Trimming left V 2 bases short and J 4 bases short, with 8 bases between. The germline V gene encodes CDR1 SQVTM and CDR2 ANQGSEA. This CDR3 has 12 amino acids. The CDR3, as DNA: TGCAGCGTTGAAAGGACAGTCTATGGCTACACCTTC. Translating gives CSVERTVYGYTF.

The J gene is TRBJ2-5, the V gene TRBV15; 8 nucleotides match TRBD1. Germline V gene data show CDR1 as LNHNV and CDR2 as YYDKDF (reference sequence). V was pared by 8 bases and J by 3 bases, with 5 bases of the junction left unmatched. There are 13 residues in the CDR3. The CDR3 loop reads CATQGQAKETQYF. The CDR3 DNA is TGTGCCACCCAGGGACAGGCCAAAGAGACCCAGTACTTC.

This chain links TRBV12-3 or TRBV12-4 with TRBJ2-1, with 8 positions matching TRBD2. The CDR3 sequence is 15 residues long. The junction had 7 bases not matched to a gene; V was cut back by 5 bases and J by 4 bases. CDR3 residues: CASSTSGARYNEQFF. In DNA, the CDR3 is TGTGCCAGCAGTACTAGCGGAGCACGTTACAATGAGCAGTTCTTC.

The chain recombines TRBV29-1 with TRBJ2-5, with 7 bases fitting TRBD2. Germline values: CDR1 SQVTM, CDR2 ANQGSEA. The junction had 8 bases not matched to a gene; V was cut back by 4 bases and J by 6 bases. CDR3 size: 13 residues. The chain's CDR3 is CSVGGRAEKTQYF. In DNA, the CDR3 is TGCAGCGTTGGAGGGAGGGCCGAAAAGACCCAGTACTTC.

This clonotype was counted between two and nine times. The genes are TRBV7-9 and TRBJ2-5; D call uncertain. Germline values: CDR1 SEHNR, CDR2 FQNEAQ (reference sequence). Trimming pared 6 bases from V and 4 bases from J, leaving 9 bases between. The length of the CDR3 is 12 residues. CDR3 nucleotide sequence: TGTGCCAGCAGTACCCTACTAGAGACCCAGTACTTC. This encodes CASSTLLETQYF.

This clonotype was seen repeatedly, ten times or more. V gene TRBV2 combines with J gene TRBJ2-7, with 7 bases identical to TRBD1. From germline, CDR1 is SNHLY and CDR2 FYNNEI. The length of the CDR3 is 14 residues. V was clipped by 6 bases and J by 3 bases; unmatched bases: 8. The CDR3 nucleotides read TGTGCCAGCAGGGAACAGGGGAAGGACTACGAGCAGTACTTC. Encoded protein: CASREQGKDYEQYF. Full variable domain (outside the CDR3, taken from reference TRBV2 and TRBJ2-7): EPEVTQTPSHQVTQMGQEVILRCVPISNHLYFYWYRQILGQKVEFLVSFYNNEISEKSEIFDDQFSVERPDGSNFTLKIRSTKLEDSAMYFCASREQGKDYEQYFGPGTRLTVT.

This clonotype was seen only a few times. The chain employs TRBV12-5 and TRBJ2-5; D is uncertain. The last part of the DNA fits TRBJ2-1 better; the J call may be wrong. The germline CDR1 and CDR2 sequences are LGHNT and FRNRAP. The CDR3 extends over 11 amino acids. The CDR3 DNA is TGTGCTAGTGGTTTGGGCAATGAGCAGTTCTTC. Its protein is CASGLGNEQFF.

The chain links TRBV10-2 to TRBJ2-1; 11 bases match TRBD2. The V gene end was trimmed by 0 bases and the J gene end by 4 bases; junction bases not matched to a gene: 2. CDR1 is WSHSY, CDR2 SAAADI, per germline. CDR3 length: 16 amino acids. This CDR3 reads CASSESGTSGYNEQFF. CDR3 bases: TGCGCCAGCAGTGAGTCGGGGACTAGCGGTTACAATGAGCAGTTCTTC.

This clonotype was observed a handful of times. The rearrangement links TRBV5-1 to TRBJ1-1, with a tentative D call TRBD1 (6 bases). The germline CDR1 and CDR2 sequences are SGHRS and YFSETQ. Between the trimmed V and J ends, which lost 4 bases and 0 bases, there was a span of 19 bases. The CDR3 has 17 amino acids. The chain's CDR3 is CASSPGAARRMNTEAFF. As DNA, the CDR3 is TGCGCCAGCAGCCCAGGGGCGGCGCGTCGGATGAACACTGAAGCTTTCTTT.

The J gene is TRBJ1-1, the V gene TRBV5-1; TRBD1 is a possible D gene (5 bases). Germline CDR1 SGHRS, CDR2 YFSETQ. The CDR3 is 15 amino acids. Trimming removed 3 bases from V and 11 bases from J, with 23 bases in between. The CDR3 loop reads CASSSFLRGTGRAFF. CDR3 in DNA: TGCGCCAGCAGCTCCTTCCTCCGTGGGACGGGGAGGGCTTTCTTT.

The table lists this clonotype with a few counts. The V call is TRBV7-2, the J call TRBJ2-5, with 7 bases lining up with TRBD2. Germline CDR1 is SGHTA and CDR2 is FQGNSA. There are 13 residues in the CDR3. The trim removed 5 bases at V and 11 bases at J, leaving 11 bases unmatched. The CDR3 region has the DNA TGTGCCAGCAGCCCACGGTTCGGGACTATTCAGTACTTC. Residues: CASSPRFGTIQYF.

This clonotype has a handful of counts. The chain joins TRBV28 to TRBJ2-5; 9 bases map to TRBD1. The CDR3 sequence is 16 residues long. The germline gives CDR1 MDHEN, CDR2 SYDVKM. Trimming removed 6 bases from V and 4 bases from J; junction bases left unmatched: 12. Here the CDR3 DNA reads TGTGCCAGCAGCTTCCCGAAACAGGGGGCGAGAGAGACCCAGTACTTC. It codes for CASSFPKQGARETQYF. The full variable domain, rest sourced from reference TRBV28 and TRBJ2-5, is DVKVTQSSRYLVKRTGEKVFLECVQDMDHENMFWYRQDPGLGLRLIYFSYDVKMKEKGDIPEGYSVSREKKERFSLILESASTNQTSMYLCASSFPKQGARETQYFGPGTRLLVL.

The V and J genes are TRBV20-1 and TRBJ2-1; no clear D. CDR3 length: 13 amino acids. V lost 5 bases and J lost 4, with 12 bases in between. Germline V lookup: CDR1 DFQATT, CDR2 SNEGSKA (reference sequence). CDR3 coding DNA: TGCAGTGCTCCTCTGGGGTTTTACAATGAGCAGTTCTTC. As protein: CSAPLGFYNEQFF.